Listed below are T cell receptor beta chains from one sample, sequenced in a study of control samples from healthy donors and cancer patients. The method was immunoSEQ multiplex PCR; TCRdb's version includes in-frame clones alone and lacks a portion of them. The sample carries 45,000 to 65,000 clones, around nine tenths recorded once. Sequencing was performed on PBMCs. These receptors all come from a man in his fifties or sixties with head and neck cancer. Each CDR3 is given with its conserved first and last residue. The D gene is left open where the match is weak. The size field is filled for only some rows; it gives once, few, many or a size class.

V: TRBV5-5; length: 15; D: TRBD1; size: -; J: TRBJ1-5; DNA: TGTGCCAGCAGCTCGGGGACAGGGGCCAATCAGCCCCAGCATTTT; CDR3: CASSSGTGANQPQHF
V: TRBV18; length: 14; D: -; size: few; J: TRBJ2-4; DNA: TGTGCCAGCTCACCAGGACCTCAGAGGAACATTCAGTACTTC; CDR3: CASSPGPQRNIQYF
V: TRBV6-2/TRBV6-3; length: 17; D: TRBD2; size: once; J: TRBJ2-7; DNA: TGTGCCAGCAGCCCTGCGTTGGGCCTAAAAGCGGGAGGCGAGCAGTACTTC; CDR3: CASSPALGLKAGGEQYF
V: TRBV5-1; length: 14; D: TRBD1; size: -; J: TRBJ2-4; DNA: TGCGCCAGCAGCTTAACCGGGACAGAAAACATTCAGTACTTC; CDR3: CASSLTGTENIQYF
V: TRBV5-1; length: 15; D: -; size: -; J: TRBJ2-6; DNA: TGCGCCAGCAGCTTGGAAGCCTCTGGGGCCAACGTCCTGACTTTC; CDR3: CASSLEASGANVLTF
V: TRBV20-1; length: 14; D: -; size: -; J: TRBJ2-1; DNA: TGCAGTGCTAGTATTGGCCTAGGATTTAGTGAGCAGTTCTTC; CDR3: CSASIGLGFSEQFF
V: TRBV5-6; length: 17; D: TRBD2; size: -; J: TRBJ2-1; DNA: TGTGCCAGCAGCCCCCCGACTAGCGGGAGCTCCTACAATGAGCAGTTCTTC; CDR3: CASSPPTSGSSYNEQFF
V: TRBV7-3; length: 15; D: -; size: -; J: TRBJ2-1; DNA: TGTGCCAGCAGCTTACAACCAGGGACCTACAATGAGCAGTTCTTC; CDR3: CASSLQPGTYNEQFF
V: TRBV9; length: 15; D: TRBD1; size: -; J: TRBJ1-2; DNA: TGTGCCAGCAGCCCCCAAGGACAGGGTTTTTATGGCTACACCTTC; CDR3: CASSPQGQGFYGYTF
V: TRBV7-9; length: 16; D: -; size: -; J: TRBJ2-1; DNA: TGTGCCAGCAGCCCGCGATTTGGGGCATCCTACAATGAGCAGTTCTTC; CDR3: CASSPRFGASYNEQFF